This T cell receptor beta chain was sequenced for a study of blood T cell repertoires in COVID-19. The wider study: Donors in the United States, Italy and Spain gave samples during acute or convalescent COVID-19. Sources were T cells, B-cell-depleted T cells, or PBMCs; the material itself was cDNA or gDNA.

Original analysis: Cell counts per sample came from amplifying reference gene primers. Produced via immunoSEQ multiplex PCR; TCRdb's table is partial and in-frame only. V and J calls and clone size are as listed in that table; D and trimming were resolved from the DNA. Of about 130,000 clones detected, over 75% appear once; the ten largest clones hold just over 6.5%. The V end lost 0 bases, the J end lost 0 bases, and 8 bases lay between the germline ends. In germline, CDR1 is SGDLS, CDR2 YYNGEE. This CDR3 region has 15 residues. Source material: peripheral blood. The V call is TRBV9, the J call TRBJ2-3, with D unresolved. This clonotype originated in a man aged 80 or over with active or convalescent COVID-19. The CDR3, as DNA: TGTGCCAGCAGCGTAGAAGGAGCCAGCACAGATACGCAGTATTTT. Translated: CASSVEGASTDTQYF.